A single sample is the source of the 3 T cell receptor beta chains below, sequenced in a study of T-cell memory formation after mild COVID-19. TCRdb re-derived calls from the 5' RACE reads in MiXCR, one entry per CDR3 protein. The table lists around 150,000 distinct CDR3 sequences, 14% of them singletons. Sequencing input: PBMCs or a T cell subset sorted from them (not recorded which). The receptors derive from an adult woman who had mild COVID-19 (a few samples of this study predate the infection). Cell type and time point are not known.

The chain recombines TRBV7-9 with TRBJ2-3; a possible D gene is TRBD1 (6 bases). Germline loops: CDR1 SEHNR, CDR2 FQNEAQ (reference sequence). CDR3 length equals 16 residues. Trimming left V 5 bases short and J 5 bases short, with 20 bases between. The CDR3 protein is CASSPRLGAHIDTQYF. DNA of the CDR3: TGTGCCAGCAGCCCACGACTGGGGGCGCATATAGATACGCAGTATTTT.

Only a few counts were recorded for this clonotype. The V call is TRBV19, the J call TRBJ1-5, with TRBD1 matching over 11 bases. V lost 5 bases and J lost 7; bases outside the gene matches: 4. There are 14 residues in the CDR3. The V gene's germline CDR1 is LNHDA and CDR2 SQIVND (reference sequence). The CDR3 protein is CASSHRDRGQPQHF. The CDR3 DNA is TGTGCCAGTAGTCACCGGGACAGGGGGCAGCCCCAGCATTTT.

This clonotype appeared a few times. V usage is TRBV14 and J usage is TRBJ2-7, with 7 bases fitting TRBD2. The CDR3 contains 15 residues. V lost 4 bases, J lost 2 bases, and 8 bases stayed unmatched. Per the germline V gene, CDR1 is SGHDN and CDR2 is FVKESK. In DNA form, the CDR3 reads TGTGCCAGCAGCCGGTCAGCGGGAATCACCTACGAGCAGTACTTC. Protein product: CASSRSAGITYEQYF.